This T cell receptor (beta chain) came from a study of T cells in narcolepsy. Study-level findings and limits: Same-patient CSF and blood CD4+ T cell clonotypes included HCRT-specific and TRIB2-specific autoreactive ones. No autoreactive T cell clone sequences appeared in some memory CD4+ repertoires. Reportedly, autoreactive clonotypes were serially detected in patients' blood but not controls'.

Germline V gene data show CDR1 as LNHDA and CDR2 as SQIVND (reference sequence). CDR3 length: 14 residues. V was cut by 8 bases and J by 4 bases, with 15 bases left in between. Repertoires were generated with immunoSEQ multiplex PCR, while TCRdb's copy carries only in-frame clones and drops some. The data contain about 35,000 clones, roughly 80% of them seen just once; the ten biggest clones take up 2% to 2.5%. A note on this clone: Its antigen is undetermined.

Sequencing input: memory (CD45RA-) CD4+ T cells from blood. The origin of this receptor is a human donor in good health. J is TRBJ1-3 and V is TRBV19; D not resolved. The CDR3 DNA is TGTGCCAGTCGTGAGACAACTCTAGGAAACACCATATATTTT. Amino acids: CASRETTLGNTIYF.